The text below deals with one TCR beta chain. This sample stems from a study of CD8 T cells in Susac syndrome. CD8+ and CD4+ T cells from blood underwent TCR beta sequencing, which was carried out in a high-throughput format. Patients with Susac syndrome met diagnostic criteria defined recently for definite or probable disease. Germline V gene data show CDR1 as MDHEN and CDR2 as SYDVKM. V was cut by 8 bases and J by 3 bases, with 16 bases left in between. This CDR3 comprises 14 residues. An amount of RNA that ranged from roughly 0.5 to 1 ug was reverse transcribed with random hexamers. TCRdb re-called the immunoSEQ multiplex PCR reads through MiXCR, storing one row per CDR3 protein. The table has 100,000 to 150,000 distinct CDR3 sequences, 90% to 95% seen once; the top ten hold 0.2% to 0.25%.

The V call is TRBV28, the J call TRBJ1-2; a possible D gene is TRBD1 (5 bases). The TCR sequence derives from a human donor with Susac syndrome. Sequencing was carried out using CD8+ T cells from PBMCs. The CDR3 loop is CASRTITGDYGYTF. As DNA, the CDR3 is TGTGCCAGCCGGACAATTACCGGGGACTATGGCTACACCTTC.